A single sample is the source of the 9 T cell receptor beta chains below, sequenced in a study of control samples from healthy donors and cancer patients. Assay used: immunoSEQ multiplex PCR; TCRdb lists only in-frame clones, some missing. Of tens of thousands of clones detected, around 84% appear once; the ten largest clones hold about 3.1%. Sequenced: PBMCs. The receptors originated from a woman aged 50 to 60 with lung cancer.

The chain is built from TRBV28 and TRBJ2-7; 8 bases are a match to TRBD1. The CDR3 length is 17 residues. Germline-derived CDR1 and CDR2 are MDHEN and SYDVKM. Trimming took 5 bases from V and 4 from J; bases not matched to a gene: 16. The chain's CDR3 is CASSPIGFRDRPYEQYF. In nucleotides, the CDR3 is TGTGCCAGCAGTCCAATTGGGTTCCGGGACAGGCCATACGAGCAGTACTTC.

CDR3 amino acids: CASSQDHYEQYF. In nucleotides, the CDR3 is TGTGCCAGCAGCCAGGACCATTACGAGCAGTACTTC. This chain uses TRBV14 with TRBJ2-7; no reliable D call. Germline lookup yields CDR1 SGHDN and CDR2 FVKESK. Deletions cut 3 bases from V and 4 bases from J, with 7 bases between. This CDR3 has 12 residues.

This clone was observed once. The chain links TRBV27 to TRBJ1-5; D gene uncertain. The V end lost 3 bases, the J end lost 9 bases, and 15 bases lay between the germline ends. This CDR3 contains 14 residues. Germline V lookup: CDR1 MNHEY, CDR2 SMNVEV (reference sequence). In DNA form, the CDR3 reads TGTGCCAGCAGTTTCTCTGGGCCCGAGCGGCCCCAGCATTTT. It is translated as CASSFSGPERPQHF.

CDR3 amino acids: CASSELRGAYQETQYF. DNA of the CDR3: TGTGCCAGCAGTGAATTAAGGGGGGCGTACCAAGAGACCCAGTACTTC. V gene TRBV25-1 combines with J gene TRBJ2-5, with D perhaps assigned TRBD1 or TRBD2 (6 bases each). This CDR3 is built from 16 residues. V was clipped by 1 base and J by 0 bases, with 12 bases between them. CDR1 and CDR2 (germline): MGHDK, SYGVNS.

V and J are TRBV5-1 and TRBJ2-7; weak D call: TRBD2 (5 bases). V dropped 4 bases and J dropped 2 bases, with 19 bases sitting between them. This CDR3 spans 16 amino acids. Looked up from germline, CDR1 is SGHRS and CDR2 is YFSETQ. CDR3 DNA: TGCGCCAGCAGCCTCTCCTCTCAAGCGGATACCTACGAGCAGTACTTC. Its translation: CASSLSSQADTYEQYF.

Worth noting for this clone: This sample includes further DNA sequences coding for the same CDR3. The rearrangement links TRBV30 to TRBJ2-3; either TRBD1 or TRBD2 may fit D (6 bases each). V dropped 0 bases and J dropped 1 base, with 8 bases sitting between them. Germline V gene data show CDR1 as GTSNPN and CDR2 as SVGIG (reference sequence). This CDR3 spans 14 amino acids. CDR3 DNA: TGTGCCTGGAGTGTGAGGGGGGGCACAGATACGCAGTATTTT. Translation gives CAWSVRGGTDTQYF. Based on the CDR3 plus reference TRBV30 and TRBJ2-3, the full variable domain is SQTIHQWPATLVQPVGSPLSLECTVEGTSNPNLYWYRQAAGRGLQLLFYSVGIGQISSEVPQNLSASRPQDRQFILSSKKLLLSDSGFYLCAWSVRGGTDTQYFGPGTRLTVL.

The chain has TRBV5-4 and TRBJ2-3; 9 bases align to TRBD1. After removal of 2 bases from V and 4 bases from J, the junction contained 5 bases not matched to a gene. This CDR3 is built from 15 residues. CDR1 and CDR2 from the germline V gene are SGHNT and YYREEE (reference sequence). The CDR3 sequence: CASSFPGQGADTQYF. CDR3 nucleotide sequence: TGTGCCAGCAGCTTTCCGGGACAGGGAGCAGATACGCAGTATTTT.

This chain uses TRBV2 with TRBJ1-2; D remains unclear. This CDR3 is 14 amino acids long. The germline V and J ends were trimmed by 3 bases and 2 bases, with 10 bases remaining between them. Germline CDR1 is SNHLY and CDR2 is FYNNEI. This CDR3 is CASSDPTYNYGYTF. The CDR3 DNA follows: TGTGCCAGCAGTGATCCAACGTACAACTATGGCTACACCTTC.

J is TRBJ2-2 and V is TRBV19; D uncertain. Germline V gene sequence: CDR1 LNHDA, CDR2 SQIVND (reference sequence). V was clipped by 5 bases and J by 2 bases, with 9 bases between them. The CDR3 contains 14 residues. The CDR3 DNA follows: TGTGCCAGTAGTTCCCGGTCCAACACCGGGGAGCTGTTTTTT. Protein sequence: CASSSRSNTGELFF.